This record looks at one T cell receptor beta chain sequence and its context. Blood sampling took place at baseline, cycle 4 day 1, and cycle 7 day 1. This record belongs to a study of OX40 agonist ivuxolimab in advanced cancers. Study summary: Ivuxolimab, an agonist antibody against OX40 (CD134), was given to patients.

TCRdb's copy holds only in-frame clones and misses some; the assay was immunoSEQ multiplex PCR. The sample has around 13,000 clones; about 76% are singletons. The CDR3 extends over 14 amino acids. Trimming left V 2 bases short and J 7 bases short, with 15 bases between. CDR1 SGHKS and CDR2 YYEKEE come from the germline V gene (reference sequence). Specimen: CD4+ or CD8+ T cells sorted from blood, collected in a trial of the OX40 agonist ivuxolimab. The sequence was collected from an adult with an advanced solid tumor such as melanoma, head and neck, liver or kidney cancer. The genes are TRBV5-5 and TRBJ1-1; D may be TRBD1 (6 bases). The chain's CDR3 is CASSLASTGSEAFF. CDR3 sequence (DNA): TGTGCCAGCAGCTTAGCGTCGACAGGAAGTGAAGCTTTCTTT.